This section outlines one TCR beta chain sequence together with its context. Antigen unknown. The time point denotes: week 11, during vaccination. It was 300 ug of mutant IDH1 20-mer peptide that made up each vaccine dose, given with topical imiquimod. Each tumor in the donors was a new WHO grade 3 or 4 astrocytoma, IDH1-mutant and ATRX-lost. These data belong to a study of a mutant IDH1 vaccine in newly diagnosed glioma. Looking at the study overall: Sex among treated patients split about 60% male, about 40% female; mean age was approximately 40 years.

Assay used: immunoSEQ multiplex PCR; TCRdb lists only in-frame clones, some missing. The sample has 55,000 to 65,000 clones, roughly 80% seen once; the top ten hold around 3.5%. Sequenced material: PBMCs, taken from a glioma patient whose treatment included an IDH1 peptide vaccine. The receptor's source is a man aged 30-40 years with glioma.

The CDR3 nucleotides read TGCGCCAGCAGTGAGTCGGAGGCTCAGCCCCAGCATTTT. Its translation is CASSESEAQPQHF. The chain joins TRBV10-1 to TRBJ1-5; D is uncertain. V was pared by 0 bases and J by 6 bases, with 6 bases between. This CDR3 spans 13 amino acids. In germline, CDR1 is WNHNN, CDR2 SYGVQD (reference sequence).